The 15 T cell receptor beta chains presented below share a single source sample, sequenced in a study of CD8 T cells in Susac syndrome. After extraction with the RNeasy kit, roughly 0.5 to 1 ug of the RNA was reverse transcribed using random hexamers. TCRdb reprocessed the immunoSEQ multiplex PCR reads with MiXCR, giving one entry per CDR3 protein. The repertoire holds about 210,000 distinct CDR3 sequences, with about 95% as singletons. Sequencing input: CD4+ T cells from PBMCs. These receptors all stem from a human donor with Susac syndrome.

V gene TRBV15 combines with J gene TRBJ2-2; TRBD1 or TRBD2 may be the D gene (7 bases each). Looked up from germline, CDR1 is LNHNV and CDR2 is YYDKDF (reference sequence). V was clipped by 4 bases and J by 7 bases, with 16 bases between them. The CDR3 runs to 15 residues. This chain's CDR3 is CATSIPRGGLGELFF. CDR3 coding DNA: TGTGCCACCAGCATCCCCAGGGGGGGGCTCGGGGAGCTGTTTTTT.

This chain links TRBV2 with TRBJ2-7; D may match TRBD1 or TRBD2 (5 bases each). Deletions cut 2 bases from V and 2 bases from J, with 7 bases between. Looked up from germline, CDR1 is SNHLY and CDR2 is FYNNEI. The CDR3 spans 13 residues. The CDR3 loop is CASSEQGPYEQYF. The CDR3 region has the DNA TGTGCCAGCAGTGAACAGGGACCCTACGAGCAGTACTTC.

The gene calls are TRBV24-1 and TRBJ2-4; no clear D. Germline lookup yields CDR1 KGHDR and CDR2 SFDVKD. Trimming left V 0 bases short and J 0 bases short, with 2 bases between. This CDR3 is 14 amino acids long. The chain's CDR3 is CATSDLVAKNIQYF. DNA for the CDR3: TGTGCCACCAGTGATTTGGTAGCCAAAAACATTCAGTACTTC.

This clonotype has just a few counts. This chain links TRBV28 with TRBJ1-2; 7 bases are a match to TRBD1. The junction had 6 bases not matched to a gene; V was cut back by 6 bases and J by 5 bases. This CDR3 contains 13 residues. CDR1 MDHEN and CDR2 SYDVKM come from the germline V gene. CDR3 residues: CASSSGTEYGYTF. The CDR3 DNA reads TGTGCCAGCAGCTCTGGGACAGAGTATGGCTACACCTTC.

The chain joins TRBV27 to TRBJ2-7, with 11 bases identical to TRBD1. CDR3 length: 13 amino acids. Germline assignment: CDR1 MNHEY and CDR2 SMNVEV (reference sequence). Trimming cost V 6 bases and J 2 bases; bases outside gene matches: 0. CDR3 sequence reads: CASRDRGPYEQYF. The CDR3 coding sequence is TGTGCCAGCAGGGACAGGGGGCCCTACGAGCAGTACTTC.

The V call is TRBV5-4, the J call TRBJ2-1; 10 nucleotides match TRBD2. The germline CDR1 and CDR2 sequences are SGHNT and YYREEE (reference sequence). Trimming at V came to 1 base and at J to 10 bases, leaving 14 bases not matched to a gene. The CDR3 totals 17 residues. The DNA for the CDR3 is TGTGCCAGCAGCTTGAGCCTCCTAGCGGGGGCTCCGGGGGAGCAGTTCTTC. Its protein is CASSLSLLAGAPGEQFF. Using reference TRBV5-4 and TRBJ2-1 for the parts outside the CDR3, the full variable domain is ETGVTQSPTHLIKTRGQQVTLRCSSQSGHNTVSWYQQALGQGPQFIFQYYREEENGRGNFPPRFSGLQFPNYSSELNVNALELDDSALYLCASSLSLLAGAPGEQFFGPGTRLTVL.

The gene calls are TRBV6-2 or TRBV6-3 and TRBJ1-6; D might be TRBD1 (6 bases). Germline V gene sequence: CDR1 MNHEY, CDR2 SVGEGT. The CDR3 extends over 16 amino acids. Deletions cut 6 bases from V and 3 bases from J, with 15 bases between. CDR3 nucleotide sequence: TGTGCCAGCAGACCTCGACAGGAACGCTATAATTCACCCCTCCACTTT. This encodes CASRPRQERYNSPLHF.

The V call is TRBV4-2, the J call TRBJ2-5; 13 bases agree with TRBD2. There are 16 residues in the CDR3. V shed 4 bases, J shed 4 bases, and the junction held 6 bases outside the gene matches. CDR1 is LGHNA, CDR2 YNFKEQ, per germline. CDR3 sequence: CASSPLAGGIRETQYF. The CDR3 DNA reads as TGTGCCAGCAGCCCACTAGCGGGGGGGATCCGAGAGACCCAGTACTTC.

The rearrangement links TRBV5-1 to TRBJ1-6; TRBD1 agrees at 7 bases. Losses at the gene ends were 0 bases for V and 13 bases for J; bases not matched to a gene: 7. This CDR3 has 14 residues. Germline V gene data show CDR1 as SGHRS and CDR2 as YFSETQ. The CDR3 loop reads CASSLEGANLPLHF. As DNA, the CDR3 is TGCGCCAGCAGCTTGGAGGGGGCCAATCTTCCCCTCCACTTT.

V and J are TRBV30 and TRBJ2-1, with no clear D. This CDR3 has 11 amino acids. Between the trimmed V and J ends, which lost 3 bases and 8 bases, there was a span of 8 bases. CDR1 is GTSNPN, CDR2 SVGIG, per germline (reference sequence). CDR3 in amino acids: CAWRVMDEQFF. In DNA, the CDR3 is TGTGCCTGGAGGGTCATGGATGAGCAGTTCTTC.

The rearrangement links TRBV20-1 to TRBJ2-7; D call uncertain. The V gene's germline CDR1 is DFQATT and CDR2 SNEGSKA (reference sequence). Between the trimmed V and J ends, which lost 5 bases and 3 bases, there was a span of 14 bases. This CDR3 has 13 amino acids. DNA for the CDR3: TGCAGTGCTGGCACGAGGATTGGCTACGAGCAGTACTTC. Translated: CSAGTRIGYEQYF.

This clonotype was seen a single time. This rearrangement joins TRBV20-1 to TRBJ1-6, with unresolved D. CDR1 is DFQATT, CDR2 SNEGSKA, per germline (reference sequence). The V end was cut by 1 base, the J end by 7 bases, with 5 bases between. CDR3 length: 12 amino acids. The DNA of the CDR3 is TGCAGTGCTAGAGCGACGAATTCACCCCTCCACTTT. This sequence encodes CSARATNSPLHF.

The V and J genes are TRBV7-3 and TRBJ2-2; a possible D gene is TRBD1 (5 bases). The CDR3 runs to 14 residues. V gave up 1 base and J gave up 6 bases, with 9 bases separating them. CDR1 and CDR2 from the germline V gene are SGHTA and FQGTGA. The CDR3 DNA reads TGTGCCAGCAGCTTAAGTTTAGGGGCCGGGGAGCTGTTTTTT. Its translation: CASSLSLGAGELFF.

This sequence joins TRBV7-8 and TRBJ2-3; D may be TRBD2 (5 bases). The V gene lost 7 bases and the J gene lost 1 base, with 6 bases spanning the gap. Germline loops: CDR1 SGHVS, CDR2 FQNEAQ. The CDR3 contains 12 residues. The CDR3 protein is CASKEGTDTQYF. CDR3 DNA: TGTGCCAGCAAGGAGGGCACAGATACGCAGTATTTT.

The chain combines TRBV30 with TRBJ2-4, with TRBD2 identical over 11 bases. The germline CDR1 and CDR2 sequences are GTSNPN and SVGIG (reference sequence). CDR3 size: 14 residues. V lost 3 bases to trimming and J lost 7 bases; unmatched junction nucleotides: 5. The CDR3 region has the DNA TGTGCCTGGAGGGCTAGCGGGGGGAAGAACATTCAGTACTTC. It is translated as CAWRASGGKNIQYF.